One T cell receptor (beta chain) is described in this entry. What this receptor recognizes is not known. No clone much larger than this one lies a single base away; base qualities are absent. As encoded in the germline V gene, CDR1 is SQVTM while CDR2 is ANQGSEA. The CDR3 contains 14 residues, cysteine and phenylalanine counted. The read is trimmed to its CDR3 DNA, 42 bases read in frame from base 1. Compared with germline, V lacks 6 bases and J lacks 2 bases; bases without a gene match: 8. To be selected, patients needed enough residual fresh-frozen tumor tissue and more than two years of available survival data. Molecular status otherwise varied across the glioblastoma patients, but none of them carried an isocitrate dehydrogenase mutation. PBMC were collected before vaccination, two weeks after the third vaccination, and at tumor progression if progression occurred. The Qiagen DNeasy Blood extraction Kit was used to extract genomic DNA.

The data derive from a study of glioma-infiltrating T cells after dendritic cell vaccination (dated by TCRdb to about 2016). Regarding the complete study: The cohort comprised approximately 15 glioblastoma patients from Phase I and II dendritic cell vaccination trials, 9 newly diagnosed and 6 with recurrent disease. Between about 2003 and 2013, patients were given autologous tumor lysate-pulsed dendritic cell vaccination. TCR sequencing metrics, including TIL content and tumor-blood repertoire overlap, were correlated with survival after dendritic cell vaccination. Patients received three intradermal dendritic cell vaccine injections at biweekly intervals in the arm below the axilla. To make the vaccine, monocyte-derived dendritic cells were cultured for approximately 7 days with IL-4 and GM-CSF and then pulsed overnight with autologous tumor lysate. In glioblastoma patients vaccinated with dendritic cells, deep sequencing of TCR beta CDR3 regions served to measure tumor-infiltrating lymphocyte content and to compare repertoires between tumor and blood.

The immunoSEQ assay amplified TCRB CDR3 regions from around 2 micrograms of genomic DNA, or from all available DNA when less than that amount was available. The multiplex PCR employed 60 forward primers targeting TCR V beta segments and 13 reverse primers targeting J beta segments. Synthetic control templates were spiked into each sample at limiting dilution to estimate reads per starting template. The Illumina HiSeq System generated 87 bp sequencing reads. On the authors' methods: PCR and sequencing errors were removed by merging closely related sequences with a nearest neighbor algorithm. TCR overlap was defined as the percentage of unique tumor TCR beta sequences that were also found in the peripheral blood of the same patient. This immuneACCESS table, as held by TCRdb, lists in-frame sequences with V and J called but not all clones. Of the missing ones, under half trace to an unresolved V gene in checked studies; the others have no known cause. That table is the source of V, J and clone size, and D and trimming were worked out from the DNA. In this sample the table shows 90,000 or so clones, more than 70% of which occur a single time. 2.5% to 3.5% of the sample lies in the top ten.

Summary of the overall study and its limitations: The response model built on TCR overlap across three groups was characterized as speculative, with prospective validation still needed. The cohort was small and heterogeneous, few patients had complete blood and tumor sets, and even fewer had initial-recurrent tumor pairs. Higher estimated pretreatment TIL content predicted longer time to progression and overall survival after dendritic cell vaccination. No direct relationship between TCR clonality and survival was found, suggesting that a diverse polyclonal response may matter.

This material consisted of blood, taken before dendritic cell vaccination. The TCR originated in a human donor with glioblastoma. The V gene is TRBV29-1 and the J gene is TRBJ2-3; 7 central nucleotides agree with TRBD2. CDR3 reads: CSVAGVLATDTQYF. The bases are TGCAGCGTGGCGGGGGTGCTCGCCACAGATACGCAGTATTTT.